Below, one T cell receptor (beta chain) is given with its context. This receptor's antigen is unknown. No clone much larger than this one lies a single base away; base qualities are absent. The sample belongs to a study of blood T cells in healthy people across ages (dated by TCRdb to 2013 to 2016). Some background on the complete study: In model experiments, roughly one uniquely barcoded TCR beta cDNA molecule per two T cells was captured by template switching. Using deep sequencing normalized with unique cDNA molecular identifiers, the study measured how TCR beta repertoire diversity changes with age. The donors were split into four age groups: young (average about 16 years), middle-aged (39), aged (around 67) and long-lived (approximately 80). Donors of different ages were randomly distributed across sequencing lanes to avoid experimental bias. The study analyzed two additional independent replicas of 1 million unique cDNA reads from the same blood draw for two donors, one aged 18 to 29 and one aged 80 or older.

The donors were roughly 39 Caucasian individuals from Russia, aged roughly 6 to 100 years, who were systemically healthy. Each donor gave ten milliliters of peripheral blood, drawn into EDTA-treated Vacutainer tubes. Ficoll-Paque density-gradient centrifugation was used to isolate PBMCs, with at least 6.5 million per sample. Trizol reagent was used to extract total RNA from the PBMCs, yielding at least 6 micrograms per sample. The percentages of naive CD45RAhigh/CD27high T cells were determined by flow cytometry on a PBMC aliquot from every donor. What the authors observed across the whole study: Observed TCR beta diversity per million T cells fell roughly linearly with age, and a significant reduction was already apparent by age around 40. Conclusive comparison of naive and antigen-experienced compartments was prevented by the profiling of bulk unsorted PBMCs. Because the CMV infection status of the donors was unknown, age-related changes in expanded clonotypes may potentially have been confounded. Compared with the aged group, more naive CD4+ T cells, fewer expanded clones and increased TCR diversity were shown by the long-lived group, suggesting age selection. A strong correlation was found between observed TCR beta diversity and the percentage of naive T cells measured by flow cytometry. Estimates of total diversity based on one million sequenced T cells were regarded as lower bounds and as underestimates.

The library was generated by 5' RACE. Instrument on record: Illumina HiSeq 2500. The second PCR ran for about 6 to 12 cycles and used a J-beta primer mix along with a sample-barcoded 5' primer. Each TCR beta cDNA molecule received a unique molecular identifier from a template-switch 5' adaptor carrying 12 random nucleotides. Each sample yielded at least 2.5 million CDR3-containing paired-end reads. First-strand cDNA synthesis was performed from all RNA using the Mint cDNA synthesis kit, with priming by a TRBC-specific oligonucleotide. Following uracil-DNA glycosylase treatment, all cDNA underwent a first 18-cycle PCR with the universal primers M1SS and BC2_uni_R. The study's own analysis went as follows. For normalization, 1 million high-quality reads were randomly selected from each sample, with every read carrying a distinct molecular identifier. Reads sharing molecular identifiers were discarded rather than binned into consensus sequences. MiTCR, run with a Q25 quality threshold and the strictest error-elimination algorithm, handled CDR3 identification, clonotype clustering and error correction. A nonparametric unseen species model using Euler transformation provided a lower-bound estimate of total TCR beta diversity. The raw public reads went through TCRdb reprocessing: fastp at Q25, MiXCR clone calling, in-frame beta chains kept. Rows matching on CDR3 protein sequence are summarized as one entry with the most common DNA and genes. TCRdb, rather than the study authors, made the V and J calls. The sample has about 970,000 distinct CDR3 sequences on record, around 54% of them singletons. The ten largest clones capture about a fifth of the sample.

The source material was blood. The receptor's source is an older woman in good health.

The nucleotide sequence reads TGCGCCAGCAGCTTGGTTGTTGGGTCAGATACGCAGTATTTT. Its product reads: CASSLVVGSDTQYF. Here the chain combines TRBV5-1 and TRBJ2-3; the D gene cannot be named for sure. Reading from cysteine to phenylalanine, the CDR3 counts 14 amino acids. Here the CDR3 DNA is all that survives: 42 bases in frame from base 1. CDR1 and CDR2 were assigned from the germline V gene as SGHRS and YFSETQ. Trimming takes 0 bases from V and 4 bases from J, and the germline ends sit 9 bases apart.